This T cell receptor (beta chain) appears in the sequencing data of a study of CD8+ T cells in alopecia areata (dated by TCRdb to 2017 to 2018). Regarding the study in general: Treated patients were enrolled in an open-label pilot trial of oral tofacitinib, 5 to 10 mg twice daily, for moderate-to-severe alopecia areata. Biopsies were taken from tofacitinib-treated patients at baseline and at 4 and 24 weeks of treatment, and a later scalp biopsy was taken in several of the tofacitinib-treated patients. High-throughput TCRbeta sequencing was used to examine T cell clonal expansion in alopecia areata in both the C3H/HeJ mouse model and human patients. Scalp clonality was compared across normal scalp (n=4), patchy alopecia areata scalp (n=8), and alopecia totalis/universalis scalp (n=8). Tofacitinib was administered for 6 to 18 months, and 6 months of follow-up off drug were then conducted to assess delayed response and recurrence. TCRbeta CDR3 regions were amplified by immunoSEQ multiplex PCR using 35 Vbeta forward and 13 Jbeta reverse primers. For the treated patients, the SALT score, which quantifies what percentage of scalp surface area is affected, served as the measure of disease severity. The RNA source kit depended on sample type: the PAXgene miRNA kit for fixed scalp, the miRNeasy kit for PBMCs, and the RNeasy kit for mouse skin. On the human side, TCRbeta sequencing was run on scalp tissue and on sorted CD4+ and CD8+ peripheral blood T cells from healthy controls and from alopecia areata patients with either patchy or totalis/universalis disease.

The library was made by the immunoSEQ multiplex PCR assay. RNA was extracted from all samples and reverse transcribed into cDNA, which served as template for TCR sequencing. SuperScript III was used to make first-strand cDNA, primed with a 2:1 mix of oligo-dT and random hexamers. A synthetic immune receptor repertoire was used to measure amplification bias, and any remaining bias was corrected computationally. Per the authors' processing: Raw reads were preprocessed to remove errors, and CDR3 was defined according to IMGT conventions as the region from the conserved cysteine to phenylalanine. Clonality was computed by normalizing Shannon entropy by log2 of the number of productive unique TCRs and subtracting the result from 1. CD4 or CD8 identity of scalp clones was inferred by cross-referencing scalp TCRbeta sequences with sorted blood CD4 and CD8 repertoires. TCRdb limited this immuneACCESS table to in-frame rearrangements with V and J called. A share of clones is missing; checked studies link under half to unresolved V genes, and the rest is unexplained. The V and J calls and clone size were taken over from that table, and D and trimming were inferred from the DNA. This sample gives about 210,000 clones in total; 64% of them show up just once. Clones ranked in the top ten supply around 4.2% of the sample.

On the study overall, not on this receptor specifically: Tofacitinib significantly lowered scalp clonality and the number of expanded CD8+ clones among the top 100 scalp clones. Because the treated cohort was small and included a single nonresponder, larger studies are needed to assess links between baseline CD8+ expansion and response. Compared with normal scalp, lesional scalp had higher clonality and more expanded CD8+ clones, particularly in alopecia totalis/universalis, a pattern that suggests antigenic drive. Scalp TCR repertoire analysis is complicated because resident alphabeta T cells in normal human skin are also sequenced, whereas mouse skin is dominated by gammadelta T cells. TCR sequences shared between patients were less clear than in mice, possibly partly because of HLA diversity in the patient population. Many expanded lesional clones were found to persist in scalp and blood during tofacitinib treatment, and relapse after treatment cessation may be partly explained by this persistence.

V drops 1 base and J drops 8 bases, leaving 6 bases in between. The CDR3 covers 12 residues, taking in both the cysteine and the phenylalanine. The entry retains the CDR3 DNA only, 36 bases that are in frame from base 1. From the germline V gene, CDR1 is KGHSH and CDR2 is LQKENI. Read against the paper, the sample's time point label means: around 4 weeks on oral tofacitinib. The treatment or condition label on this specimen signifies: oral pan-JAK inhibitor, 5-10 mg twice daily. Peripheral blood and lesional scalp punch biopsies were obtained from patients with alopecia areata. PBMCs were separated by density centrifugation and stained for CD3, CD4 and CD8, after which CD4+ and CD8+ T cells were sorted on a FACSAria. This clone is a singleton in its sample. Its antigen target is currently unknown. No qualities accompany the bases; no much larger clone lies one base away.

This clonotype was obtained from a human donor with alopecia areata. Sequenced here: CD4+ T cells sorted from blood, sampled at week 4, from a patient treated with tofacitinib. The V and J genes are TRBV18 and TRBJ2-1, with the D gene uncertain. The CDR3 reads CASSPLGYEQFF. The sequence in DNA is TGTGCCAGCTCACCACTAGGGTATGAGCAGTTCTTC.